What follows are 8 T cell receptor beta chains derived from one specimen sequenced in a study of prognosis after radiotherapy for stage I lung cancer. It was by two-round multiplex PCR that TCR beta CDR3 was amplified from genomic DNA. First-round PCR employed TRBV- and TRBJ-specific primers for each gene. TCRdb reprocessed the multiplex PCR reads with MiXCR, giving one entry per CDR3 protein. Of 15,000 to 20,000 distinct CDR3 sequences in the sample, about 40% were seen once. The sample consisted of PBMCs, taken before or after stereotactic body radiation therapy (not recorded which). The receptors come from a donor aged 50 or older with non-small cell lung cancer.

The sample holds many counts of this clonotype. The V gene is TRBV5-1, the J gene TRBJ2-5, with 14 bases that match TRBD2. Germline values: CDR1 SGHRS, CDR2 YFSETQ. CDR3 length: 15 amino acids. J gave up 4 bases and V 3 bases, and 2 bases lay outside the gene matches. The CDR3 DNA reads TGCGCCAGCAGCTCCGGGACTAGCGGGAGAGAGACCCAGTACTTC. It specifies CASSSGTSGRETQYF. Variable domain in full (rest from reference TRBV5-1 and TRBJ2-5): KAGVTQTPRYLIKTRGQQVTLSCSPISGHRSVSWYQQTPGQGLQFLFEYFSETQRNKGNFPGRFSGRQFSNSRSEMNVSTLELGDSALYLCASSSGTSGRETQYFGPGTRLLVL.

Turning to this clonotype: Compared with germline, one end of the junction differs, possibly owing to a read error. CDR3 amino acids: CASIPTWNTVELFF. Written as DNA, the CDR3 is TGTGCCAGCATCCCAACGTGGAACACCGTGGAGCTGTTTTTT. The chain employs TRBV27 and TRBJ2-2; D is uncertain. Germline lookup yields CDR1 MNHEY and CDR2 SMNVEV (reference sequence). CDR3 length: 14 residues.

This chain links TRBV6-1 with TRBJ2-1; D may be TRBD1 or TRBD2 (6 bases each). V lost 4 bases to trimming and J lost 2 bases, with 24 bases between them. The CDR3 runs 19 residues. The germline V gene has CDR1 MNHNS and CDR2 SASEGT. The CDR3 region has the DNA TGTGCCAGCAGTGGGCCGGTGGGGGGCGAATCCCTCGCCTACAATGAGCAGTTCTTC. Amino acids: CASSGPVGGESLAYNEQFF.

Concerning this clonotype itself: The junction differs from germline at one of its ends, possibly a read error. V and J are TRBV6-4 and TRBJ2-1, with TRBD1 as a possible D gene (5 bases). This CDR3 is 13 amino acids long. The germline gives CDR1 MRHNA, CDR2 SNTAGT. The CDR3 DNA reads as TGTGCTAGCATTGCATCCGAGACAGAAGAGCAGTTCTTC. This sequence encodes CASIASETEEQFF.

V gene TRBV12-3 or TRBV12-4 combines with J gene TRBJ2-7; D remains unclear. This CDR3 has 13 residues. V was pared by 7 bases and J by 2 bases, with 12 bases between. Here the CDR3 reads CASIKTLPYEQYF. The CDR3 nucleotides are TGTGCCAGCATTAAGACTCTACCCTACGAGCAGTACTTC.

V gene TRBV27 combines with J gene TRBJ2-3; TRBD2 agrees at 7 bases. CDR1 is MNHEY and CDR2 is SMNVEV in the germline V gene (reference sequence). The J segment lost 5 bases and the V segment lost 1 base, leaving 6 bases of the junction unmatched. CDR3 length: 15 amino acids. CDR3 protein: CASSLWGGERDTQYF. CDR3 nucleotides: TGTGCCAGCAGTTTATGGGGGGGAGAGCGAGATACGCAGTATTTT.

This clonotype has at least ten counts. This chain joins TRBV30 and TRBJ2-2; no firm D call. The CDR3 extends over 16 amino acids. Trimming cost V 0 bases and J 2 bases, with 13 bases left between them. Germline values: CDR1 GTSNPN, CDR2 SVGIG (reference sequence). The CDR3: CAWSVRYRPNTGELFF. Here the CDR3 DNA reads TGTGCCTGGAGTGTACGTTACCGTCCTAACACCGGGGAGCTGTTTTTT.

The CDR3 region is CASSIGERRGTEAFF. CDR3 sequence (DNA): TGTGCCAGTAGTATAGGGGAACGGAGGGGGACTGAAGCTTTCTTT. This rearrangement joins TRBV19 to TRBJ1-1; the D gene is possibly TRBD1 (6 bases). The CDR3 runs to 15 residues. Trimming stripped 1 base from V and 5 bases from J, with 14 bases between. Germline CDR1 reads LNHDA; CDR2 reads SQIVND (reference sequence).